Each of the 13 T cell receptor beta chains below was sequenced from the same sample in a study of cytomegalovirus exposure and HLA in healthy donors. Researchers ran the PCR with 60 Vbeta and 13 Jbeta primers. Repertoires were generated with immunoSEQ multiplex PCR, while TCRdb's copy carries only in-frame clones and drops some. The top ten clones hold 1.5% to 2% of a sample with about 200,000 clones, roughly 73% of them seen once. Sequenced input: PBMCs. All receptors derive from a woman aged 30 to 39 in good health and CMV-seronegative.

The chain combines TRBV25-1 with TRBJ2-7; 11 nucleotides align to TRBD2. The CDR3 sequence is 13 residues long. Germline loops: CDR1 MGHDK, CDR2 SYGVNS. J was trimmed by 2 bases and V by 6 bases; bases with no gene match: 0. The CDR3 region has the DNA TGTGCCAGCAGGACTAGCGGGACCTACGAGCAGTACTTC. Translating gives CASRTSGTYEQYF.

This clone was seen a few times. The J gene is TRBJ1-2, the V gene TRBV7-2; D might be TRBD1 (5 bases). The V end lost 5 bases, the J end lost 2 bases, and 12 bases lay between the germline ends. The CDR3 runs to 14 residues. Germline CDR1 is SGHTA and CDR2 is FQGNSA. The CDR3 loop is CASSPRVGNYGYTF. DNA for the CDR3: TGTGCCAGCAGCCCCAGGGTAGGGAACTATGGCTACACCTTC.

The chain has TRBV15 and TRBJ1-5, with unresolved D. The germline gives CDR1 LNHNV, CDR2 YYDKDF (reference sequence). Trimming cost V 5 bases and J 7 bases, with 21 bases left between them. This CDR3 region has 16 residues. In nucleotides, the CDR3 is TGTGCCACCAGCTCCTACCTTCACGCGGGATACCAGCCCCAGCATTTT. This codes for CATSSYLHAGYQPQHF.

Regarding this clone: One end of the junction does not line up with germline, which may come from a read error. J is TRBJ2-5 and V is TRBV7-7; 10 bases agree with TRBD1. Germline V gene sequence: CDR1 SSHAT, CDR2 FNYEAQ (reference sequence). CDR3 size: 15 residues. The chain's CDR3 is CASSLAGTGAETQYF. The DNA of the CDR3 is TGTGCTAGCAGCTTAGCCGGGACAGGGGCAGAGACCCAGTACTTC.

CDR3 sequence (DNA): TGTGCCAGCAGTGAAGCGCTTGGGGGGGGTGAGACCCAGTACTTC. Protein: CASSEALGGGETQYF. The V and J genes are TRBV2 and TRBJ2-5; TRBD2 agrees at 7 bases. The CDR3 loop spans 15 amino acids. The J segment lost 5 bases and the V segment lost 0 bases, leaving 6 bases of the junction unmatched. Germline CDR1 SNHLY, CDR2 FYNNEI.

The chain uses TRBV7-3 and TRBJ2-2, with TRBD2 as a possible D gene (6 bases). Germline V lookup: CDR1 SGHTA, CDR2 FQGTGA. The CDR3 loop spans 14 amino acids. Trimming pared 3 bases from V and 5 bases from J, leaving 10 bases between. The CDR3 DNA sequence: TGTGCCAGCAGCTTCGGAGGGGTAACCGGGGAGCTGTTTTTT. Residues: CASSFGGVTGELFF.

The CDR3 DNA follows: TGTGCTAGTGGCCTTAGGCAGGGAACCCTGGCCTACGAGCAGTACTTC. Its translation: CASGLRQGTLAYEQYF. The chain employs TRBV12-5 and TRBJ2-7; D might be TRBD1 (5 bases). This CDR3 is 16 amino acids long. V was pared by 6 bases and J by 2 bases, with 20 bases between. Germline values: CDR1 LGHNT, CDR2 FRNRAP.

This chain uses TRBV27 with TRBJ2-7; 7 nucleotides line up with TRBD1. After removal of 4 bases from V and 1 base from J, the junction contained 7 bases not matched to a gene. Germline CDR1 reads MNHEY; CDR2 reads SMNVEV (reference sequence). CDR3 length: 15 amino acids. CDR3 residues: CASSWAGGWSYEQYF. The CDR3 DNA reads as TGTGCCAGCAGTTGGGCAGGGGGATGGTCCTACGAGCAGTACTTC.

The chain is built from TRBV7-8 and TRBJ2-2, with 9 nucleotides matching TRBD1. The CDR3 runs 15 residues. Germline V gene data show CDR1 as SGHVS and CDR2 as FQNEAQ. The V gene end was trimmed by 6 bases and the J gene end by 5 bases; junction bases not matched to a gene: 7. This CDR3 is CASRGQGILTGELFF. CDR3 coding DNA: TGTGCCAGCAGGGGACAGGGTATATTGACCGGGGAGCTGTTTTTT.

This chain uses TRBV9 with TRBJ2-2, with 8 bases that match TRBD1. With V trimmed by 4 bases and J by 4 bases, 6 bases remained unmatched. Germline CDR1 reads SGDLS; CDR2 reads YYNGEE. The length of the CDR3 is 15 residues. This chain's CDR3 is CASSTRQGSTGELFF. As DNA, the CDR3 is TGTGCCAGCAGCACCCGACAGGGGAGCACCGGGGAGCTGTTTTTT.

This chain links TRBV2 with TRBJ1-4; 7 bases map to TRBD1. There are 16 residues in the CDR3. Germline values: CDR1 SNHLY, CDR2 FYNNEI. Trimming cost V 5 bases and J 8 bases; bases outside gene matches: 14. The CDR3 bases are TGTGCCAGCAGTAGAGGTGGACAGGCTTTTGTAGAAAAACTGTTTTTT. Its translation: CASSRGGQAFVEKLFF.

The chain is built from TRBV10-3 and TRBJ2-1, with TRBD2 matching 12 bases. The germline gives CDR1 ENHRY, CDR2 SYGVKD. This CDR3 region has 18 residues. V lost 3 bases, J lost 1 base, and 7 bases stayed unmatched. CDR3 residues: CAISDPFLAGGSYNEQFF. CDR3 nucleotides: TGTGCCATCAGTGACCCGTTCCTAGCGGGAGGGTCCTACAATGAGCAGTTCTTC.

The table lists this clone with a few counts. The chain joins TRBV6-1 to TRBJ1-6, with D possibly matching TRBD1 (6 bases). V was cut by 3 bases and J by 10 bases, with 16 bases left in between. The CDR3 is 15 amino acids. Germline-derived CDR1 and CDR2 are MNHNS and SASEGT. The CDR3 region is CASSEWGGAESPLHF. In DNA form, the CDR3 reads TGTGCCAGCAGTGAGTGGGGGGGGGCTGAATCACCCCTCCACTTT.